The 10 T cell receptor beta chains given below trace back to one sample, sequenced in a study of CD8 T cells in Susac syndrome. Random hexamers were used to reverse transcribe the RNA input (about 0.45 to 1 ug). MiXCR, applied by TCRdb to the immunoSEQ multiplex PCR reads, yields one record per CDR3 protein. The sample has tens of thousands of distinct CDR3 sequences, over 85% seen once. Sequences were obtained from CD8+ T cells from PBMCs. Source of these receptors: a human donor with multiple sclerosis.

CDR3: CASSPNAGSAYEQYF. The CDR3 bases are TGCGCCAGCAGCCCTAACGCGGGGTCAGCCTACGAGCAGTACTTC. V usage is TRBV4-1 and J usage is TRBJ2-7, with D possibly being TRBD2 (6 bases). The V gene lost 4 bases and the J gene lost 2 bases, with 15 bases spanning the gap. Germline CDR1 MGHRA, CDR2 YSYEKL. The length of the CDR3 is 15 residues.

This chain links TRBV4-1 with TRBJ2-3, with 9 bases that match TRBD1. This CDR3 region has 16 residues. The germline V gene has CDR1 MGHRA and CDR2 YSYEKL. V was clipped by 0 bases and J by 4 bases; unmatched bases: 5. The CDR3 region is CASSQERQGGADTQYF. DNA of the CDR3: TGCGCCAGCAGCCAAGAACGACAGGGGGGGGCAGATACGCAGTATTTT.

The genes are TRBV11-1 and TRBJ2-7; D remains ambiguous. V was pared by 2 bases and J by 0 bases, with 8 bases between. Germline CDR1 is SGHAT and CDR2 is FQDESV (reference sequence). The length of the CDR3 is 14 residues. CDR3 region: CASSLLSASYEQYF. Here the CDR3 DNA reads TGTGCCAGCAGCTTACTCTCTGCCTCCTACGAGCAGTACTTC.

V and J are TRBV4-2 and TRBJ2-5; weak D call: TRBD2 (6 bases). With 1 base removed from V and 0 bases from J, the gap between germline ends came to 9 bases. The CDR3 runs 15 residues. CDR1 and CDR2 (germline): LGHNA, YNFKEQ. CDR3 DNA sequence: TGTGCCAGCAGCCAAGGGGAGCGGGACCAAGAGACCCAGTACTTC. The encoded protein is CASSQGERDQETQYF.

The CDR3 protein is CASSGTEETQYF. In DNA, the CDR3 is TGTGCCAGCAGTGGGACAGAAGAGACCCAGTACTTC. The rearrangement uses TRBV2 and TRBJ2-5, with D possibly matching TRBD1 (6 bases). From germline, CDR1 is SNHLY and CDR2 FYNNEI. V was shortened by 4 bases and J by 3 bases, with 6 bases between the two germline ends. CDR3 size: 12 residues.

The chain uses TRBV29-1 and TRBJ1-1; unclear D gene. The ends were cut back, 6 bases at V and 3 bases at J, with 14 bases in the middle. Germline lookup yields CDR1 SQVTM and CDR2 ANQGSEA. The CDR3 has 13 residues. CDR3 in DNA: TGCAGCGTCGACACTCTAGGGTACACTGAAGCTTTCTTT. This translates into CSVDTLGYTEAFF.

The chain employs TRBV14 and TRBJ2-1; the D is unclear. Looked up from germline, CDR1 is SGHDN and CDR2 is FVKESK. The CDR3 consists of 17 residues. V lost 4 bases, J lost 0 bases, and 16 bases lay in between. CDR3 in amino acids: CASSPRTGESSYNEQFF. In DNA, the CDR3 is TGTGCCAGCAGCCCCCGGACGGGTGAGAGCTCCTACAATGAGCAGTTCTTC.

The chain links TRBV6-5 to TRBJ2-3, with 9 bases matching TRBD2. This CDR3 has 15 amino acids. Germline CDR1 reads MNHEY; CDR2 reads SVGAGI. Trimming cost V 3 bases and J 2 bases; bases outside gene matches: 3. The CDR3 nucleotides are TGTGCCAGCAGTTATGCGGGGGGGGCCACAGATACGCAGTATTTT. Amino acids: CASSYAGGATDTQYF.

This chain connects TRBV20-1 to TRBJ2-5, with TRBD2 matching over 11 bases. The V gene's germline CDR1 is DFQATT and CDR2 SNEGSKA (reference sequence). With V trimmed by 3 bases and J by 4 bases, 1 base remained unmatched. The CDR3 consists of 13 residues. DNA of the CDR3: TGCAGTGCTAGGGGGACTAGCGGAGAGACCCAGTACTTC. It yields the protein CSARGTSGETQYF.

This clonotype was seen just once. This chain joins TRBV13 and TRBJ1-1; TRBD1 agrees at 7 bases. The J segment lost 5 bases and the V segment lost 4 bases, leaving 7 bases of the junction unmatched. This CDR3 has 14 residues. CDR1 is PRHDT, CDR2 FYEKMQ, per germline (reference sequence). The CDR3 reads CASSSGQEGTEAFF. In DNA, the CDR3 is TGTGCCAGCAGCTCCGGACAGGAGGGGACTGAAGCTTTCTTT.